This TCR beta chain was sequenced for a study of shared clonotypes between healthy human individuals. Notes on the study in general: Shared clonotypes across all four donors exceeded non-shared ones in generation probability. Larger estimated richness was generally seen in naive subsets than in memory subsets.

The CDR3 is made up of 13 amino acids. V lost 2 bases and J lost 4; bases outside the gene matches: 1. Germline V gene sequence: CDR1 MNHNS, CDR2 SASEGT. Per the authors' pipeline: For the immunoSEQ data, sequences were junction-only without quality scores, so filtering differed. Some clones are missing from TCRdb's copy, which holds only in-frame ones; the method was immunoSEQ multiplex PCR. V, J and clone size reflect that table, while D and trimming were determined from the DNA. The table records roughly 1 million clones, around 78% of them present only once. Notes on this clone: As yet, its antigen is unknown. Given a far larger clone just one base away, this is likely a sequencing read error. This sample also contains other DNA sequences that code for the same CDR3.

HIV-negative, healthy adults without recent acute infections or vaccinations were the donors. This sequence joins TRBV6-1 and TRBJ1-2; TRBD1 agrees at 7 bases. This sequence was found in a man aged 18-30 years in good health. Some clones in this sample may be carry-over from other donors' samples. The sample was memory CD4+ T cells from PBMCs. As to subset: CD45RA-negative fraction. Written as DNA, the CDR3 is TGTGCCAGCAGTGAAACAGGGGTCTATGGCTACACCTTC. Amino acids: CASSETGVYGYTF.